These T cell receptor beta chains were read from a single sample in a study of blood T cell repertoires in COVID-19. Clones were read by immunoSEQ multiplex PCR, and TCRdb kept only the in-frame ones, dropping some. Altogether about 52,000 clones are present, around 86% being singletons, with the ten largest covering 11% to 15%. The sample was peripheral blood. All receptors derive from a man aged 65-85 years with acute or convalescent COVID-19. The CDR3 runs from the conserved cysteine through the conserved F or W. The D gene is left open where the match is weak. Clone size is given for some rows only: seen once, a few or many times, or a class if the clone is expanded.

j_call: TRBJ2-7
d_call: TRBD2
v_call: TRBV11-2
clone_size: -
cdr3_nt: TGTGCCAGCAGCTTAGGCTCTTCTAGCGGGAGCTCCTACGAGCAGTACTTC
cdr3_aa: CASSLGSSSGSSYEQYF

j_call: TRBJ2-3
d_call: -
v_call: TRBV2
clone_size: -
cdr3_nt: TGTGCCAGCAGTGAAATCGAATTGGGGCATACGCAGTATTTT
cdr3_aa: CASSEIELGHTQYF

j_call: TRBJ2-3
d_call: TRBD2
v_call: TRBV5-1
clone_size: -
cdr3_nt: TGCGCCAGCAGAACCGGACTAGCGGGGGGATCAGATACGCAGTATTTT
cdr3_aa: CASRTGLAGGSDTQYF

j_call: TRBJ2-3
d_call: TRBD2
v_call: TRBV3-1/TRBV3-2
clone_size: -
cdr3_nt: TGTGCCAGCAGTGGACTAGACGGCGATACGCAGTATTTT
cdr3_aa: CASSGLDGDTQYF

j_call: TRBJ2-2
d_call: TRBD2
v_call: TRBV29-1
clone_size: -
cdr3_nt: TGCAGCGTTGAGGGAGGGGCTGCCACCGGGGAGCTGTTTTTT
cdr3_aa: CSVEGGAATGELFF

j_call: TRBJ2-5
d_call: -
v_call: TRBV18
clone_size: -
cdr3_nt: TGTGCCAGCTCACCACGGAGCCAAGAGACCCAGTACTTC
cdr3_aa: CASSPRSQETQYF

j_call: TRBJ2-6
d_call: -
v_call: TRBV11-1
clone_size: once
cdr3_nt: TGTGCCAGCAGCTTCTCGGCAGGGGCTGGGGCCAACGTCCTGACTTTC
cdr3_aa: CASSFSAGAGANVLTF

j_call: TRBJ1-4
d_call: TRBD1
v_call: TRBV27
clone_size: -
cdr3_nt: TGTGCCAGCAGTTCCCTAGGGACAGGGAACGAAAAACTGTTTTTT
cdr3_aa: CASSSLGTGNEKLFF

j_call: TRBJ2-1
d_call: TRBD2
v_call: TRBV19
clone_size: -
cdr3_nt: TGTGCCAGTAGTAAAGGACTAGCGGGAGGCCGTAATGAGCAGTTCTTC
cdr3_aa: CASSKGLAGGRNEQFF

j_call: TRBJ1-2
d_call: -
v_call: TRBV11-2
clone_size: -
cdr3_nt: TGTGCCAGCAGCCGACAGCTCCAGACCTATGGCTACACCTTC
cdr3_aa: CASSRQLQTYGYTF

j_call: TRBJ2-2
d_call: TRBD1
v_call: TRBV7-6
clone_size: -
cdr3_nt: TGTGCCAGCAGCTTCGCGCGGGACAGGCCCCTGCCCGGGGAGCTGTTTTTT
cdr3_aa: CASSFARDRPLPGELFF

j_call: TRBJ2-5
d_call: TRBD2
v_call: TRBV7-2
clone_size: few
cdr3_nt: TGTGCCAGCAGCTTAGGCGGGACTACCCAAGAGACCCAGTACTTC
cdr3_aa: CASSLGGTTQETQYF

j_call: TRBJ2-3
d_call: TRBD2
v_call: TRBV10-3
clone_size: -
cdr3_nt: TGTGCCATCACTAGCGGGAGGGCCACAGATACGCAGTATTTT
cdr3_aa: CAITSGRATDTQYF

j_call: TRBJ2-3
d_call: TRBD2
v_call: TRBV5-4
clone_size: -
cdr3_nt: TGTGCCAGCAGCGGATGGCGGGAGGGCCTGGCAGATACGCAGTATTTT
cdr3_aa: CASSGWREGLADTQYF

j_call: TRBJ2-3
d_call: -
v_call: TRBV5-1
clone_size: -
cdr3_nt: TGCGCCAGCAGCTGGGGAGTGGAAATGGATACGCAGTATTTT
cdr3_aa: CASSWGVEMDTQYF

j_call: TRBJ1-6
d_call: TRBD1
v_call: TRBV12-3/TRBV12-4
clone_size: -
cdr3_nt: TGTGCCAGCAGGGGACAGGGGCATTCACCCCTCCACTTT
cdr3_aa: CASRGQGHSPLHF

j_call: TRBJ2-7
d_call: TRBD2
v_call: TRBV6-5
clone_size: few
cdr3_nt: TGTGCCTTCTCCGGGAGGCCAGCCTACGAGCAGTACTTC
cdr3_aa: CAFSGRPAYEQYF

j_call: TRBJ2-1
d_call: TRBD2
v_call: TRBV5-1
clone_size: -
cdr3_nt: TGCGCCAGCAGCCCTACTAGCGGGAGGTACAATGAGCAGTTCTTC
cdr3_aa: CASSPTSGRYNEQFF

j_call: TRBJ2-3
d_call: TRBD2
v_call: TRBV11-3
clone_size: -
cdr3_nt: TGTGCCAGCAGCTTAGGTCTAGCGGGAGGGCCCCCAGATACGCAGTATTTT
cdr3_aa: CASSLGLAGGPPDTQYF

j_call: TRBJ2-2
d_call: -
v_call: TRBV12-3/TRBV12-4
clone_size: -
cdr3_nt: TGTGCCAGCAGACTCCAGGAATCCGGGGAGCTGTTTTTT
cdr3_aa: CASRLQESGELFF

j_call: TRBJ2-5
d_call: TRBD1
v_call: TRBV27
clone_size: -
cdr3_nt: TGTGCCAGCAGAAGATCCCGGACAGGGGGGGAGGAGACCCAGTACTTC
cdr3_aa: CASRRSRTGGEETQYF

j_call: TRBJ1-1
d_call: -
v_call: TRBV7-3
clone_size: -
cdr3_nt: TGTGCCAGCAGCTTAACGCGAACACCCGGAGGCGAAGCTTTCTTT
cdr3_aa: CASSLTRTPGGEAFF

j_call: TRBJ2-7
d_call: TRBD2
v_call: TRBV6-1
clone_size: -
cdr3_nt: TGTGCCAGCAGTGTCCCCGCTCCTAGCGGGAGGCCCTCCTACGAGCAGTACTTC
cdr3_aa: CASSVPAPSGRPSYEQYF

j_call: TRBJ1-4
d_call: -
v_call: TRBV18
clone_size: once
cdr3_nt: TGTGCCAGCTCACCAGATGGACAGACCACACTGTTTTTT
cdr3_aa: CASSPDGQTTLFF

j_call: TRBJ2-1
d_call: -
v_call: TRBV7-8
clone_size: -
cdr3_nt: TGTGCCAGCAGCTCCAGGGAATTTCCTAGGAATGAGCAGTTCTTC
cdr3_aa: CASSSREFPRNEQFF

j_call: TRBJ1-3
d_call: TRBD1
v_call: TRBV28
clone_size: -
cdr3_nt: TGTGCCAGCAGTACACAGGGGTTAGGAAACACCATATATTTT
cdr3_aa: CASSTQGLGNTIYF

j_call: TRBJ2-5
d_call: TRBD1
v_call: TRBV19
clone_size: -
cdr3_nt: TGTGCCAGTACCGGAACATCCGGACAGGGACAGACCCAGTACTTC
cdr3_aa: CASTGTSGQGQTQYF

j_call: TRBJ2-2
d_call: -
v_call: TRBV18
clone_size: -
cdr3_nt: TGTGCCAGCTCACCACCGTGGGGCGCGAACACCGGGGAGCTGTTTTTT
cdr3_aa: CASSPPWGANTGELFF

j_call: TRBJ2-7
d_call: TRBD2
v_call: TRBV19
clone_size: -
cdr3_nt: TGTGCCAGTAGTGGGCCAGCGGGAGTTTACGAGCAGTACTTC
cdr3_aa: CASSGPAGVYEQYF

j_call: TRBJ2-1
d_call: TRBD1
v_call: TRBV4-2
clone_size: once
cdr3_nt: TGTGCCAGCAGCCGAACAACTCGGACAGGTAACAATGAGCAGTTCTTC
cdr3_aa: CASSRTTRTGNNEQFF

j_call: TRBJ2-6
d_call: -
v_call: TRBV7-2
clone_size: -
cdr3_nt: TGTGCCAGCAGCTTAGGAGGGACTGGGGCCAACGTCCTGACTTTC
cdr3_aa: CASSLGGTGANVLTF